A single sample gave rise to the 13 T cell receptor beta chains below, sequenced in a study of blood T cell repertoires in COVID-19. Only in-frame clones appear in the TCRdb table, and some are missing; sequencing was by immunoSEQ multiplex PCR. The sample shows tens of thousands of clones, 80% to 90% of them seen only once. Sequenced material: peripheral blood. Receptor source: a man at least 80 years old with acute or convalescent COVID-19.

The rearrangement joins TRBV2 to TRBJ1-3; no reliable D call. The germline gives CDR1 SNHLY, CDR2 FYNNEI. This CDR3 comprises 13 residues. V was cut by 2 bases and J by 9 bases, with 11 bases left in between. The CDR3 region is CASSESQARTIYF. The CDR3, as DNA: TGTGCCAGCAGTGAATCGCAGGCCCGCACCATATATTTT.

This clone has just one count. At the DNA level, this CDR3 is encoded by other sequences in the same sample as well. The V gene is TRBV9, the J gene TRBJ1-3; tentatively, D is TRBD1 (5 bases). The germline V gene has CDR1 SGDLS and CDR2 YYNGEE. This CDR3 is 14 amino acids long. V lost 1 base and J lost 1, with 6 bases in between. The CDR3 sequence: CASSVQGSGNTIYF. In DNA, the CDR3 is TGTGCCAGCAGCGTACAGGGTTCTGGAAACACCATATATTTT.

The chain joins TRBV2 to TRBJ1-3; no clear D gene. This CDR3 region has 14 residues. V lost 5 bases to trimming and J lost 1 base, with 9 bases between them. The germline gives CDR1 SNHLY, CDR2 FYNNEI. The chain's CDR3 is CASSFGGSGNTIYF. CDR3 coding DNA: TGTGCCAGCAGTTTCGGCGGATCTGGAAACACCATATATTTT. Filled out from reference TRBV2 and TRBJ1-3, the complete variable domain reads EPEVTQTPSHQVTQMGQEVILRCVPISNHLYFYWYRQILGQKVEFLVSFYNNEISEKSEIFDDQFSVERPDGSNFTLKIRSTKLEDSAMYFCASSFGGSGNTIYFGEGSWLTVV.

The chain joins TRBV4-1 to TRBJ2-7; D might be TRBD2 (7 bases). The CDR3 is 13 amino acids. Trimming left V 6 bases short and J 3 bases short, with 12 bases between. CDR1 and CDR2 (germline): MGHRA, YSYEKL. The CDR3 DNA reads TGCGCCAGCAGTCGGGGGGACATCTACGAGCAGTACTTC. Amino acid sequence: CASSRGDIYEQYF.

This sequence joins TRBV28 and TRBJ1-1; 8 nucleotides align to TRBD1. The V gene end was trimmed by 1 base and the J gene end by 7 bases; junction bases not matched to a gene: 8. The CDR3 is 15 residues long. Germline lookup yields CDR1 MDHEN and CDR2 SYDVKM. Written as DNA, the CDR3 is TGTGCCAGCAGTTTATCAGGCAGGGGGCAGGTTGAAGCTTTCTTT. It codes for CASSLSGRGQVEAFF. Full variable domain (rest looked up from reference TRBV28 and TRBJ1-1): DVKVTQSSRYLVKRTGEKVFLECVQDMDHENMFWYRQDPGLGLRLIYFSYDVKMKEKGDIPEGYSVSREKKERFSLILESASTNQTSMYLCASSLSGRGQVEAFFGQGTRLTVV.

The gene calls are TRBV27 and TRBJ1-1, with TRBD1 matching 7 bases. The CDR3 contains 13 residues. Germline CDR1 reads MNHEY; CDR2 reads SMNVEV (reference sequence). V was pared by 6 bases and J by 3 bases, with 4 bases of the junction left unmatched. The CDR3 DNA reads TGTGCCAGCAGGGCAGGGGGTTACACTGAAGCTTTCTTT. It translates to CASRAGGYTEAFF.

The chain employs TRBV5-1 and TRBJ2-5; 12 bases are shared with TRBD2. The CDR3 totals 16 residues. Per germline, CDR1 SGHRS and CDR2 YFSETQ. Germline trimming cut 6 bases from V and 1 base from J; bases unmatched to any gene: 7. The CDR3 reads CASTKLAGGSQETQYF. The CDR3 region has the DNA TGCGCCAGCACGAAACTAGCGGGGGGCTCCCAAGAGACCCAGTACTTC.

This clone came up once. The chain links TRBV5-6 to TRBJ2-7; D may be TRBD2 (6 bases). V lost 5 bases, J lost 11 bases, and 14 bases lay in between. CDR1 and CDR2 from the germline V gene are SGHDT and YYEEEE. This CDR3 has 11 residues. CDR3 in amino acids: CASSKGLKEYF. CDR3 DNA: TGTGCCAGCAGTAAGGGACTGAAGGAGTACTTC.

J is TRBJ1-2 and V is TRBV7-2, with 7 bases aligning to TRBD1. CDR3 length: 14 amino acids. CDR1 and CDR2 (germline): SGHTA, FQGNSA. Trimming took 5 bases from V and 8 from J; bases not matched to a gene: 11. CDR3 loop: CASSPGQPRNGYTF. The CDR3 DNA follows: TGTGCCAGCAGCCCGGGACAGCCCCGCAACGGCTACACCTTC.

The sample holds a few counts of this clone. The chain combines TRBV3-1 (or the pseudogene TRBV3-2) with TRBJ1-1; 11 nucleotides match TRBD1. The CDR3 length is 15 residues. V gave up 4 bases and J gave up 4 bases; unmatched junction bases: 5. The germline V gene has CDR1 LGHDT and CDR2 YNNKEL (reference sequence). The CDR3: CASSRGTGGPTEAFF. CDR3 sequence (DNA): TGTGCCAGCAGCCGCGGGACAGGGGGTCCCACTGAAGCTTTCTTT.

The chain joins TRBV27 to TRBJ1-6, with TRBD1 matching over 9 bases. The V segment lost 5 bases and the J segment 8 bases; nucleotides outside the gene matches: 10. Germline lookup yields CDR1 MNHEY and CDR2 SMNVEV (reference sequence). This CDR3 spans 16 amino acids. DNA for the CDR3: TGTGCCAGCAGTCCGACGGGACAGGGATATGATTCACCCCTCCACTTT. Translated: CASSPTGQGYDSPLHF.

The genes are TRBV18 and TRBJ1-1; TRBD1 matches at 7 bases. CDR1 KGHSH and CDR2 LQKENI come from the germline V gene. V lost 4 bases, J lost 0 bases, and 5 bases stayed unmatched. This CDR3 comprises 15 residues. Written as DNA, the CDR3 is TGTGCCAGCTCACTAAGACAGGGTTTGAACACTGAAGCTTTCTTT. Translation gives CASSLRQGLNTEAFF.

This sequence joins TRBV27 and TRBJ2-5, with 9 positions matching TRBD2. The ends lost 4 bases at V and 5 bases at J; junction bases unmatched: 14. CDR1 is MNHEY and CDR2 is SMNVEV in the germline V gene (reference sequence). This CDR3 is 17 amino acids long. The CDR3 sequence is CASSYRTGGGAAETQYF. CDR3 sequence (DNA): TGTGCCAGCAGTTACCGAACGGGCGGGGGGGCAGCTGAGACCCAGTACTTC.